This TCR beta chain was captured by sequencing in a study of control samples from healthy donors and cancer patients. The CDR3 runs to 12 residues. V was clipped by 4 bases and J by 7 bases, with 10 bases between them. Germline CDR1 and CDR2: LNHDA and SQIVND (reference sequence). Profiled with immunoSEQ multiplex PCR; TCRdb holds only in-frame clones, not every one. The data hold about 140,000 clones, with about 90% observed a single time. This TCR was recovered from a man between 18 and 35 years old in good health. V usage is TRBV19 and J usage is TRBJ1-1; D gene unclear. The specimen sequenced was blood. The CDR3 DNA reads TGTGCCAGTAGTAGCGGAGGCCATGAAGCTTTCTTT. It codes for CASSSGGHEAFF.